These T cell receptor beta chains were read from a single sample in a study of shared clonotypes between healthy human individuals. Clones were read by immunoSEQ multiplex PCR, and TCRdb kept only the in-frame ones, dropping some. The data show millions of clones, about 92% seen once. The sequenced sample consisted of naive CD4+ T cells sorted from blood. All receptors come from a man younger than 35 in good health. The conserved cysteine and the conserved F or W are not part of the CDR3 here. D genes are given only for firm matches. The listing skips clone size in some rows; elsewhere it reads once, few, many or a size class.

abundance,v_gene,d_gene,CDR3aa
.,TRBV18,.,ASSPGTTETQY
.,TRBV5-1,.,ASSLDTGSMNTQY
.,TRBV6-1,.,ASSEPPGDPYEQY
once,TRBV5-1,TRBD1,ASSLGSTGTYEQY
.,TRBV18,.,ASSPGPSSYEQY
few,TRBV28,.,ASRDLLYSPLH
.,TRBV5-1,.,ASSLASWSSYNEQF
.,TRBV15,TRBD1,ATSRPTGFEQY
.,TRBV6-1,.,ASSEVEGNTIY
.,TRBV7-2,.,ASSLGGSATGTYGYT
.,TRBV7-2,.,ASSLVWTNSYEQY
.,TRBV7-2,.,ASSLGTGGLETQY
.,TRBV6-6,.,ASSYVQTKGEKLF
.,TRBV7-9,.,ASSGQGRTIYEQY
.,TRBV6-1,TRBD1,ASRKRDSAGELF
.,TRBV28,.,ASSSQARGQF
.,TRBV2,TRBD2,ASSESSGTFYEQY
.,TRBV27,.,ASSLYGSAYNEQF
.,TRBV30,.,AWSPEETQY
.,TRBV27,TRBD1,ASSFWDRDISPLH
few,TRBV6-6,.,ASSYDSGNTIY
.,TRBV7-8,TRBD2,ASSLLAGGQETQY
.,TRBV5-6,TRBD1,ASSGQGTSPLH
.,TRBV10-3,.,AISERSGGNYGYT
.,TRBV14,TRBD1,ASSRTGPLEQY
.,TRBV19,TRBD2,ASRELAGGSTDTQY
.,TRBV5-1,.,ASNVAPTNYGYT
once,TRBV5-1,.,ASSLAGGLADEKLF
.,TRBV9,.,ASSAREGGVYNEQF
.,TRBV4-1,.,ASSQGQTYTDTQY
.,TRBV5-5,TRBD1,ASSLARTGSNQPQH
once,TRBV4-3,.,ASGWGFGEAF
.,TRBV14,.,ASSQDPASSYEQY
once,TRBV5-6,.,ASSLFTSYEQY
.,TRBV19,.,ASSKHHPYEQY